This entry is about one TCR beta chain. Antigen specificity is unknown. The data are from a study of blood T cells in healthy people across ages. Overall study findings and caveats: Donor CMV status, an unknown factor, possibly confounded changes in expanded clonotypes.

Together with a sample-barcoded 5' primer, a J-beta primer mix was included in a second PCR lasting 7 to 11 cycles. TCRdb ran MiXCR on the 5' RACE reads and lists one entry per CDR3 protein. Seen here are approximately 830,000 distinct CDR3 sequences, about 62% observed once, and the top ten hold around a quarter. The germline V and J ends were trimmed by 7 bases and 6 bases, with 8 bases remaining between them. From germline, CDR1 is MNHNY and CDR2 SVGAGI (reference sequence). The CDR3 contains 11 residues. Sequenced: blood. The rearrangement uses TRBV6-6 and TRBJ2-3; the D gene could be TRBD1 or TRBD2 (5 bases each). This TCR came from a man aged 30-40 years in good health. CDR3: CASTGQDTQYF. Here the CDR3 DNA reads TGTGCCAGCACGGGGCAGGATACGCAGTATTTT.